Listed below are T cell receptor beta chains from one sample, sequenced in a study of shared clonotypes between healthy human individuals. Profiling relied on immunoSEQ multiplex PCR, and the TCRdb table lists in-frame clones only, not all of them. The repertoire holds about 580,000 clones, roughly 98% seen once, with approximately 0.3% in the top ten. The sequenced material came from naive CD8+ T cells sorted from blood. The receptors were sampled from a man in his thirties or forties in good health. CDR3s include the opening cysteine and the closing phenylalanine or tryptophan. Each record gives: V gene, J gene, clone size, D gene, CDR3 DNA, CDR3 protein. The D gene is left open where the match is weak. The size entry is marked missing in some rows and otherwise reads once, few, many or a size class.

v_call: TRBV27; j_call: TRBJ2-2; clone_size: -; d_call: -; cdr3_nt: TGTGCCAGCAGTTTTAGCCGGGCTGGGGAGCTGTTTTTT; cdr3_aa: CASSFSRAGELFF
v_call: TRBV27; j_call: TRBJ2-5; clone_size: -; d_call: -; cdr3_nt: TGTGCCAGCAGTTTATCAATGAGGGGCCCCAAAGAGACCCAGTACTTC; cdr3_aa: CASSLSMRGPKETQYF
v_call: TRBV10-3; j_call: TRBJ1-2; clone_size: -; d_call: -; cdr3_nt: TGTGCCACCCAGCCGGACAGTCCTAACTATGGCTACACCTTC; cdr3_aa: CATQPDSPNYGYTF
v_call: TRBV30; j_call: TRBJ2-7; clone_size: -; d_call: TRBD2; cdr3_nt: TGTGCCTGGACGGGGGGACCCTACGAGCAGTACTTC; cdr3_aa: CAWTGGPYEQYF
v_call: TRBV5-1; j_call: TRBJ2-7; clone_size: -; d_call: -; cdr3_nt: TGCGCCAGCAGCTTGGAGCAGGGCTCCTACGAGCAGTACTTC; cdr3_aa: CASSLEQGSYEQYF
v_call: TRBV7-9; j_call: TRBJ2-1; clone_size: once; d_call: -; cdr3_nt: TGTGCCATTTACCGGGGGCCCAATGAGCAGTTCTTC; cdr3_aa: CAIYRGPNEQFF
v_call: TRBV7-3; j_call: TRBJ2-3; clone_size: -; d_call: TRBD2; cdr3_nt: TGTGCCAGCAGCATGGGACTAGCGCACACAGATACGCAGTATTTT; cdr3_aa: CASSMGLAHTDTQYF
v_call: TRBV7-6; j_call: TRBJ2-7; clone_size: -; d_call: TRBD2; cdr3_nt: TGTGCCAGCACAAAGGGACTAGCGGGAGAGTACGAGCAGTACTTC; cdr3_aa: CASTKGLAGEYEQYF
v_call: TRBV28; j_call: TRBJ2-7; clone_size: -; d_call: -; cdr3_nt: TGTGCCAGCAGTAGCGGGTCCCTGACCTACGAGCAGTACTTC; cdr3_aa: CASSSGSLTYEQYF
v_call: TRBV7-3; j_call: TRBJ2-7; clone_size: -; d_call: TRBD2; cdr3_nt: TGTGCCAGCAGCTTAACCGGACTAGCGGGAACCTCCTACGAGCAGTACTTC; cdr3_aa: CASSLTGLAGTSYEQYF
v_call: TRBV7-3; j_call: TRBJ2-3; clone_size: -; d_call: TRBD1; cdr3_nt: TGTGCCAGCAGCTTGAACAGGGGCCCAGATACGCAGTATTTT; cdr3_aa: CASSLNRGPDTQYF
v_call: TRBV5-4; j_call: TRBJ1-2; clone_size: -; d_call: -; cdr3_nt: TGTGCCAGCAGCGCGGGGCAAAAGGGTGGCTACACCTTC; cdr3_aa: CASSAGQKGGYTF
v_call: TRBV10-3; j_call: TRBJ2-7; clone_size: -; d_call: -; cdr3_nt: TGTGCCATCAGTTCTACAGGGCTCTCCTACGAGCAGTACTTC; cdr3_aa: CAISSTGLSYEQYF
v_call: TRBV29-1; j_call: TRBJ2-1; clone_size: -; d_call: TRBD2; cdr3_nt: TGCAGCGTTCTTTCCGTTTTCGGAGCGGGATCCTACAATGAGCAGTTCTTC; cdr3_aa: CSVLSVFGAGSYNEQFF